Presented here are 25 T cell receptor beta chains from one specimen sequenced in a study of blood T cell repertoires in COVID-19. Using immunoSEQ multiplex PCR, the repertoire was profiled, and TCRdb retains in-frame clones only, with some absent. The table includes about 180,000 clones, about nine tenths detected once. The specimen sequenced was peripheral blood. The receptors were gathered from a man aged 18 to 30 who had recovered from COVID-19.

This clone was observed a few times. This rearrangement joins TRBV30 to TRBJ2-7; D uncertain. The V end was cut by 5 bases, the J end by 3 bases, with 17 bases between. Germline V gene sequence: CDR1 GTSNPN, CDR2 SVGIG (reference sequence). This CDR3 has 14 residues. The chain's CDR3 is CAWGPIGYGYEQYF. In nucleotides, the CDR3 is TGTGCCTGGGGACCGATCGGGTACGGCTACGAGCAGTACTTC.

The chain employs TRBV7-9 and TRBJ2-5, with TRBD1 identical over 11 bases. The CDR3 is 16 residues long. The germline CDR1 and CDR2 sequences are SEHNR and FQNEAQ (reference sequence). The V and J ends lost 1 base and 4 bases, in that order; junction bases with no gene match: 5. The chain's CDR3 is CASSLEAGQGGETQYF. In DNA, the CDR3 is TGTGCCAGCAGCTTAGAGGCGGGACAGGGGGGAGAGACCCAGTACTTC. Supplemented by reference TRBV7-9 and TRBJ2-5, the full variable domain reads DTGVSQNPRHKITKRGQNVTFRCDPISEHNRLYWYRQTLGQGPEFLTYFQNEAQLEKSRLLSDRFSAERPKGSFSTLEIQRTEQGDSAMYLCASSLEAGQGGETQYFGPGTRLLVL.

The chain links TRBV5-8 to TRBJ1-2; D possibly corresponds to TRBD1 (5 bases). CDR1 and CDR2 (germline): SGHTS, YDEGEE. The CDR3 consists of 13 residues. Trimming removed 1 base from V and 3 bases from J, with 7 bases in between. The CDR3, as DNA: TGTGCCAGCAGCTTGCTACAGGACTATGGCTACACCTTC. Protein: CASSLLQDYGYTF.

This chain uses TRBV5-1 with TRBJ2-2, with 8 nucleotides matching TRBD1. Trimming cost V 1 base and J 4 bases; bases outside gene matches: 3. This CDR3 is built from 15 residues. CDR1 SGHRS and CDR2 YFSETQ come from the germline V gene. Here the CDR3 reads CASSLMTGATGELFF. The CDR3 DNA follows: TGCGCCAGCAGCTTGATGACAGGGGCCACCGGGGAGCTGTTTTTT. Supplemented by reference TRBV5-1 and TRBJ2-2, the full variable domain reads KAGVTQTPRYLIKTRGQQVTLSCSPISGHRSVSWYQQTPGQGLQFLFEYFSETQRNKGNFPGRFSGRQFSNSRSEMNVSTLELGDSALYLCASSLMTGATGELFFGEGSRLTVL.

The gene calls are TRBV10-3 and TRBJ2-2; tentatively, D is TRBD2 (7 bases). V was cut by 11 bases and J by 6 bases, with 13 bases left in between. The V gene's germline CDR1 is ENHRY and CDR2 SYGVKD. The CDR3 is 12 amino acids. CDR3 DNA sequence: TGTGCCCTAAAGGGGGGGGCCGGGGAGCTGTTTTTT. This encodes CALKGGAGELFF.

V and J are TRBV15 and TRBJ2-1, with D perhaps matching TRBD2 (6 bases). The CDR3 consists of 17 residues. The V and J ends lost 0 bases and 0 bases respectively, with 12 bases between them. Germline V gene lookup returns CDR1 LNHNV and CDR2 YYDKDF (reference sequence). The CDR3 is CATSREGGLNSYNEQFF. Here the CDR3 DNA reads TGTGCCACCAGCAGAGAGGGAGGCCTCAACTCCTACAATGAGCAGTTCTTC.

The CDR3 nucleotides read TGTGCCAGTACCCCCGGGGGTTCTGGCAATCAGCCCCAGCATTTT. Protein sequence: CASTPGGSGNQPQHF. J is TRBJ1-5 and V is TRBV19; a possible D gene is TRBD1 (5 bases). Per the germline V gene, CDR1 is LNHDA and CDR2 is SQIVND (reference sequence). V gave up 7 bases and J gave up 2 bases, with 15 bases separating them. This CDR3 has 15 amino acids.

This rearrangement joins TRBV9 to TRBJ2-2; TRBD2 aligns across 7 bases. CDR1 and CDR2 (germline): SGDLS, YYNGEE. The CDR3 spans 15 residues. V dropped 2 bases and J dropped 5; count of bases not matched to a gene: 6. CDR3 coding DNA: TGTGCCAGCAGCGTCGGCGGGAGTTGGACCGGGGAGCTGTTTTTT. Its protein is CASSVGGSWTGELFF.

The chain couples TRBV6-6 to TRBJ1-4; 7 bases are a match to TRBD1. V lost 6 bases and J lost 7; bases outside the gene matches: 5. The CDR3 runs to 13 residues. Looked up from germline, CDR1 is MNHNY and CDR2 is SVGAGI (reference sequence). DNA of the CDR3: TGTGCCAGCAGAACAGGGGTTTCTGAAAAACTGTTTTTT. Translated: CASRTGVSEKLFF.

The chain links TRBV19 to TRBJ2-1; the match to TRBD2 covers 15 bases. CDR1 is LNHDA and CDR2 is SQIVND in the germline V gene (reference sequence). The V segment lost 6 bases and the J segment 8 bases; nucleotides outside the gene matches: 5. The CDR3 totals 15 residues. CDR3 residues: CASSPGLAGGYEQFF. CDR3 bases: TGTGCCAGTAGCCCGGGACTAGCGGGAGGCTATGAGCAGTTCTTC.

V usage is TRBV11-2 and J usage is TRBJ1-2, with 12 bases identical to TRBD1. V was clipped by 5 bases and J by 14 bases; unmatched bases: 9. Germline-derived CDR1 and CDR2 are SGHAT and FQNNGV. This CDR3 is built from 13 residues. The CDR3 region is CASSINRDRGHTF. The DNA for the CDR3 is TGTGCCAGCAGCATAAACAGGGACAGGGGGCATACCTTC.

The chain carries TRBV6-5 and TRBJ1-6; D possibly corresponds to TRBD1 (5 bases). V lost 4 bases and J lost 7, with 11 bases in between. The CDR3 extends over 14 amino acids. Germline V gene sequence: CDR1 MNHEY, CDR2 SVGAGI. CDR3: CASSSVEGNSPLHF. CDR3 coding DNA: TGTGCCAGCAGTTCGGTGGAGGGGAATTCACCCCTCCACTTT.

This clone turned up a few times. The J gene is TRBJ1-2, the V gene TRBV7-2; the D is unclear. The V end was cut by 1 base, the J end by 4 bases, with 13 bases between. Germline V CDR1 and CDR2: SGHTA, FQGNSA. This CDR3 is 15 amino acids long. The CDR3 DNA follows: TGTGCCAGCAGCTTAGATCCAGCGGCAGGCTATGGCTACACCTTC. Translation: CASSLDPAAGYGYTF.

The chain couples TRBV6-1 to TRBJ2-2; weak D call: TRBD2 (5 bases). From germline, CDR1 is MNHNS and CDR2 SASEGT. CDR3 size: 15 residues. The germline V and J ends were trimmed by 1 base and 4 bases, with 10 bases remaining between them. The CDR3 sequence: CASSEGGMGTGELFF. In DNA, the CDR3 is TGTGCCAGCAGTGAAGGAGGGATGGGCACCGGGGAGCTGTTTTTT.

This chain uses TRBV24-1 with TRBJ2-1, with 9 bases identical to TRBD2. Germline CDR1 and CDR2: KGHDR and SFDVKD. The CDR3 loop spans 13 amino acids. V lost 10 bases and J lost 8; bases outside the gene matches: 8. CDR3 loop: CATSLAGRYEQFF. The CDR3 bases are TGTGCCACTTCCCTAGCGGGAAGGTATGAGCAGTTCTTC.

The V gene is TRBV5-4, the J gene TRBJ1-2; 9 bases agree with TRBD1. J lost 1 base, V lost 4 bases, and 2 bases had no gene match. Germline assignment: CDR1 SGHNT and CDR2 YYREEE (reference sequence). The CDR3 has 14 residues. CDR3 sequence: CASSRDRDNYGYTF. The CDR3 region has the DNA TGTGCCAGCAGCCGGGACAGGGATAACTATGGCTACACCTTC.

The rearrangement joins TRBV9 to TRBJ2-2; D gene uncertain. The CDR3 loop spans 12 amino acids. Trimming took off 4 bases at V and 6 bases at J, with 7 bases between the two ends. Germline V gene lookup returns CDR1 SGDLS and CDR2 YYNGEE. CDR3 amino acids: CASSPRAGELFF. Written as DNA, the CDR3 is TGTGCCAGCAGCCCCCGGGCCGGGGAGCTGTTTTTT.

This clone was counted a few times. J is TRBJ1-1 and V is TRBV18, with D possibly TRBD1 on 6 matching bases. The CDR3 runs to 13 residues. Germline assignment: CDR1 KGHSH and CDR2 LQKENI. The V and J ends lost 5 bases and 5 bases respectively, with 12 bases between them. In DNA, the CDR3 is TGTGCCAGCTCATCTACAGGGCAGACTGAAGCTTTCTTT. It yields the protein CASSSTGQTEAFF.

The chain couples TRBV5-8 to TRBJ2-1, with D possibly matching TRBD2 (6 bases). CDR1 and CDR2 from the germline V gene are SGHTS and YDEGEE. The CDR3 loop spans 12 amino acids. V was shortened by 4 bases and J by 9 bases, with 11 bases between the two germline ends. The CDR3 DNA reads TGTGCCAGCAGCCCGCTGGGGGGTGAGCAGTTCTTC. This translates into CASSPLGGEQFF.

The rearrangement joins TRBV24-1 to TRBJ1-2; 9 bases map to TRBD1. The CDR3 contains 13 residues. V was clipped by 4 bases and J by 6 bases; unmatched bases: 2. Looked up from germline, CDR1 is KGHDR and CDR2 is SFDVKD. The CDR3 protein is CATSDRTGDGYTF. Written as DNA, the CDR3 is TGTGCCACCAGTGACAGGACAGGGGATGGCTACACCTTC.

The rearrangement links TRBV12-5 to TRBJ2-2; 7 nucleotides agree with TRBD2. Germline V gene sequence: CDR1 LGHNT, CDR2 FRNRAP. CDR3 length: 14 residues. Trimming cost V 2 bases and J 9 bases; bases outside gene matches: 6. CDR3 sequence: CASGLTWGGRELFF. CDR3 bases: TGTGCTAGTGGTTTGACCTGGGGGGGAAGGGAGCTGTTTTTT.

This chain links TRBV11-3 with TRBJ2-5, with D possibly being TRBD2 (5 bases). Germline CDR1 SGHNT, CDR2 YENEEA. The CDR3 covers 20 residues. The ends were cut back, 0 bases at V and 5 bases at J, with 28 bases in the middle. The CDR3 nucleotides are TGTGCCAGCAGCTTAGAACGAGGAGGTGCGACCGAAAACACCTGGGAGACCCAGTACTTC. The encoded protein is CASSLERGGATENTWETQYF.

Many counts were recorded for this clone. The J gene is TRBJ1-2, the V gene TRBV5-6; no definite D call. The CDR3 length is 14 residues. Trimming took off 4 bases at V and 4 bases at J, with 14 bases between the two ends. The germline V gene has CDR1 SGHDT and CDR2 YYEEEE. CDR3 sequence (DNA): TGTGCCAGCAGCGCCCCGGAGACTTTCTATGGCTACACCTTC. This sequence encodes CASSAPETFYGYTF.

This clone was seen a single time. The V call is TRBV9, the J call TRBJ2-7; D is possibly TRBD2 (6 bases). The CDR3 extends over 13 amino acids. CDR1 is SGDLS, CDR2 YYNGEE, per germline. The germline V and J ends were trimmed by 4 bases and 12 bases, with 20 bases remaining between them. CDR3: CASSPLPDSGPYF. CDR3 sequence (DNA): TGTGCCAGCAGCCCACTCCCAGATAGCGGCCCGTACTTC. Full variable domain (outside the CDR3, taken from reference TRBV9 and TRBJ2-7): DSGVTQTPKHLITATGQRVTLRCSPRSGDLSVYWYQQSLDQGLQFLIQYYNGEERAKGNILERFSAQQFPDLHSELNLSSLELGDSALYFCASSPLPDSGPYFGPGTRLTVT.

The V call is TRBV2, the J call TRBJ1-5; no clear D. V was pared by 8 bases and J by 3 bases, with 8 bases between. Germline lookup yields CDR1 SNHLY and CDR2 FYNNEI. The CDR3 has 12 amino acids. The CDR3 protein is CASSLPNQPQHF. The DNA of the CDR3 is TGTGCCAGCTCCCTTCCCAATCAGCCCCAGCATTTT.